This is a list of T cell receptor beta chains from one sample in a study of cytomegalovirus exposure and HLA in healthy donors. The repertoire was sequenced with immunoSEQ multiplex PCR; TCRdb's copy has only in-frame clones and lacks some. The sample holds 140,000 to 150,000 clones, 77% seen once. Input material: PBMCs. All receptors derive from a male donor in good health and CMV-seronegative. Each CDR3 is given with its conserved first and last residue. Each record gives: clone size, V gene, J gene, D gene, CDR3 DNA, CDR3 protein. A D gene is named only where the DNA matches it firmly. The size of a clone is reported for some rows only, either as once, few or many, or as a class for expanded clones.

>-|TRBV25-1|TRBJ1-2|-
TGTGCCAGCAGTGAATATGGCAGGGACTATGGCTACACCTTC
CASSEYGRDYGYTF
>-|TRBV28|TRBJ1-4|-
TGTGCCAGCAGTCCAGGACAGATCAGGTTTTCCGCTAATGAAAAACTGTTTTTT
CASSPGQIRFSANEKLFF
>-|TRBV2|TRBJ2-1|-
TGTGCCAGCAGTAGGATCCGAGCGGGTGTTAGCTCCTACAATGAGCAGTTCTTC
CASSRIRAGVSSYNEQFF
>-|TRBV18|TRBJ1-2|TRBD1
TGTGCCAGCTCACCCCCAGGACAGGGGAACTATGGCTACACCTTC
CASSPPGQGNYGYTF
>once|TRBV10-2|TRBJ2-2|-
TGCGCCAGCCTAGGGGGCGGGGAGCTGTTTTTT
CASLGGGELFF
>few|TRBV19|TRBJ1-2|TRBD1
TGTGCCAGTTCAACGGCCGGGACAGGGGGCGGTAGTCGAGGCTACACCTTC
CASSTAGTGGGSRGYTF
>-|TRBV9|TRBJ2-7|TRBD2
TGTGCCAGCAGCCCACGACTAGCGGGGTTGTTAGAGCAGTACTTC
CASSPRLAGLLEQYF
>-|TRBV11-2|TRBJ2-7|-
TGTGCCAGCAGCTTAGGTGGCCACGAGCAGTACTTC
CASSLGGHEQYF
>-|TRBV11-3|TRBJ2-7|TRBD1
TGTGCCAGCAGCTCGGGACAGGGGGACGACCACGAGCAGTACTTC
CASSSGQGDDHEQYF
>-|TRBV7-9|TRBJ2-1|-
TGTGCCAGCAGCCTATTCGGGGGGCCTAGCTCCTACAATGAGCAGTTCTTC
CASSLFGGPSSYNEQFF
>few|TRBV6-5|TRBJ2-2|-
TGTGCCAGCAGTTACGCGGACACCCATATCGGGGAGCTGTTTTTT
CASSYADTHIGELFF
>-|TRBV19|TRBJ2-4|-
TGTGCCAGTAGTGCCGTCGACAGGGCCCAACCGACACTAGCCAAAAACAGTCAGTACTTC
CASSAVDRAQPTLAKNSQYF
>once|TRBV27|TRBJ2-7|-
TGTGCCAGCAGTTATAACAGGGTTTTCTACGAGCAGTACTTC
CASSYNRVFYEQYF
>-|TRBV6-1|TRBJ2-2|TRBD1
TGTGCCAGCAGTGAGGGACAGGGGGCCCCCGGGGAGCTGTTTTTT
CASSEGQGAPGELFF
>few|TRBV2|TRBJ2-3|-
TGTGCCAGCAGCCCGATGGCGCGGGGTAGCACAGATACGCAGTATTTT
CASSPMARGSTDTQYF
>-|TRBV9|TRBJ2-3|TRBD2
TGTGCCAGCAGCGTAGCTGGTGGAGCGGGGAACGGGCTGGATACGCAGTATTTT
CASSVAGGAGNGLDTQYF
>-|TRBV19|TRBJ1-5|-
TGTGCCAGTAGTATCGGGGTTCTAAACAATCAGCCCCAGCATTTT
CASSIGVLNNQPQHF
>-|TRBV10-1|TRBJ2-7|-
TGCGCCAGCAGTGAGTCACGGAGTCCCTACGAGCAGTACTTC
CASSESRSPYEQYF
>-|TRBV29-1|TRBJ2-5|TRBD1
TGCAGCGTTGAAGCCAGGGGGCAAGAGACCCAGTACTTC
CSVEARGQETQYF
>-|TRBV7-2|TRBJ1-3|TRBD1
TGTGCCAGCAGGCCAACCAGGGGGACTGGAAACACCATATATTTT
CASRPTRGTGNTIYF
>-|TRBV6-6|TRBJ2-1|-
TGTGCCAGCAGCCGAAGGGGGAATGAGCAGTTCTTC
CASSRRGNEQFF
>few|TRBV6-6|TRBJ2-1|TRBD2
TGTGCCAGCAGTTCTAGCGGGACCTACAATGAGCAGTTCTTC
CASSSSGTYNEQFF
>-|TRBV5-1|TRBJ2-2|-
TGCGCCAGCAGCCTCTTCCAGGGGACCACCGGGGAGCTGTTTTTT
CASSLFQGTTGELFF
>-|TRBV28|TRBJ2-1|-
TGTGCCCTCGGGGGGCGACACTCCTACAATGAGCAGTTCTTC
CALGGRHSYNEQFF
>-|TRBV29-1|TRBJ2-7|-
TGCAGCGTTGAATTGGCGGGGAGGAGCTCCTACGAGCAGTACTTC
CSVELAGRSSYEQYF
>medium-sized|TRBV4-2|TRBJ2-1|-
TGTGCCAGCAGCCAACGGGATGGAGGGTCCCCCTCCTACAATGAGCAGTTCTTC
CASSQRDGGSPSYNEQFF
>-|TRBV5-4|TRBJ2-7|TRBD1
TGTGCCAGCAGCAAAGGGGCAGGGACAGCCGCCCCCGACGAGCAGTACTTC
CASSKGAGTAAPDEQYF
>-|TRBV14|TRBJ1-2|TRBD1
TGTGCCAGCAGCCAAGATTCGACAGGGCGAAGGGGCTACACCTTC
CASSQDSTGRRGYTF
>few|TRBV12-5|TRBJ1-1|-
TGTGCTAGTGGTCCTCAGGGGAGTTTGAACACTGAAGCTTTCTTT
CASGPQGSLNTEAFF
>-|TRBV7-6|TRBJ2-7|-
TGTGCCAGCAGCTTAGCGCAGTCCAGCTCCTACGAGCAGTACTTC
CASSLAQSSSYEQYF
>few|TRBV27|TRBJ1-5|TRBD1
TGTGCCAGCGGATTCACGGATGGAGACAGGGATAAGCACCCTAGTCAGCCCCAGCATTTT
CASGFTDGDRDKHPSQPQHF
>-|TRBV7-6|TRBJ2-7|TRBD1
TGTGCCAGCAGCCCATTCCGGACAGGGTCCTACGAGCAGTACTTC
CASSPFRTGSYEQYF
>-|TRBV29-1|TRBJ2-7|TRBD2
TGCAGCGTCGCCGCGGGACTAGCGGGCTCCTACGAGCAGTACTTC
CSVAAGLAGSYEQYF
>-|TRBV6-6|TRBJ1-5|TRBD1
TGTGCCAGCAGGATGACAGGGCGTCAGCCCCAGCATTTT
CASRMTGRQPQHF
>-|TRBV5-1|TRBJ2-7|TRBD1
TGCGCCAGCGCGAGGACAGGGAGCTCCTACGAGCAGTACTTC
CASARTGSSYEQYF
>-|TRBV7-8|TRBJ1-1|-
TGTGCCAGCAGCTACCCGGGAGCAAGGAACACTGAAGCTTTCTTT
CASSYPGARNTEAFF
>-|TRBV4-3|TRBJ1-1|-
TGCGCCAGCAGCCTCGCTGGAGGCTACACTGAAGCTTTCTTT
CASSLAGGYTEAFF
>-|TRBV18|TRBJ2-1|TRBD2
TGTGCCAGCTCTCCTAGCGGGACGTCCTACAATGAGCAGTTCTTC
CASSPSGTSYNEQFF
>-|TRBV19|TRBJ2-7|-
TGTGCCAGTAGTACCCGCGTGAGACAGACCGCCTACGAGCAGTACTTC
CASSTRVRQTAYEQYF
>-|TRBV7-9|TRBJ2-5|-
TGTGCCAGCAGCCCCCCTTTTCGGGGTGGCGAGACCCAGTACTTC
CASSPPFRGGETQYF
>-|TRBV11-2|TRBJ1-1|-
TGTGCCAGCAGCAGGACAGCCCCAGCCGGCACTGAAGCTTTCTTT
CASSRTAPAGTEAFF